Below are 22 T cell receptor beta chains sequenced from a single sample in a study of shared clonotypes between healthy human individuals (TCRdb year 2020). Library construction relied on the immunoSEQ multiplex PCR assay. The source is immuneACCESS, and TCRdb retained only in-frame sequences with V and J called. Part of the clones is not carried over; for the studies checked, unresolved V genes explain less than half of this, and the remainder is unexplained. The sample table contains 850,000 to 1,200,000 clones; only one count was recorded for 75% of them. The ten biggest clones cover roughly 1.5% of the sample. Sequenced sample: memory CD4+ T cells sorted from blood. The intended sense of this specimen's cell subset or site label: CD45RA-negative fraction. The receptors stem from a man aged 18-30 years in good health.

V usage is TRBV7-2 and J usage is TRBJ2-5; 7 bases are a match to TRBD2. The CDR3 is made up of 15 amino acids. After removal of 1 base from V and 2 bases from J, the junction contained 4 bases not matched to a gene. Germline values: CDR1 SGHTA, CDR2 FQGNSA. The chain's CDR3 is CASSLVLGGQETQYF. Here the CDR3 DNA reads TGTGCCAGCAGCTTAGTATTGGGGGGGCAAGAGACCCAGTACTTC.

V and J are TRBV27 and TRBJ1-5; no clear D gene. This CDR3 has 15 residues. With 0 bases removed from V and 4 bases from J, the gap between germline ends came to 10 bases. CDR1 MNHEY and CDR2 SMNVEV come from the germline V gene (reference sequence). The CDR3 loop reads CASSLSLGSNQPQHF. CDR3 coding DNA: TGTGCCAGCAGTTTATCGTTAGGGAGTAATCAGCCCCAGCATTTT.

The V and J genes are TRBV7-9 and TRBJ2-5; possible D gene TRBD2, 6 bases. This CDR3 has 12 amino acids. Trimming removed 8 bases from V and 5 bases from J, with 12 bases in between. The germline gives CDR1 SEHNR, CDR2 FQNEAQ (reference sequence). CDR3 DNA sequence: TGTGCCAGCCGGCCCGGAGGGGAGACCCAGTACTTC. Its translation is CASRPGGETQYF.

This clone was observed a single time. The chain carries TRBV10-3 and TRBJ2-1; the match to TRBD2 covers 12 bases. With 11 bases clipped from V and 4 bases from J, the junction kept 12 bases outside the gene matches. This CDR3 has 16 amino acids. Per the germline V gene, CDR1 is ENHRY and CDR2 is SYGVKD. The CDR3 reads CAATSGRRSGYNEQFF. The CDR3 DNA reads TGTGCCGCGACTAGCGGGAGAAGAAGTGGTTACAATGAGCAGTTCTTC.

The chain is built from TRBV6-1 and TRBJ1-1; maybe TRBD1 (5 bases). The CDR3 consists of 14 residues. Germline assignment: CDR1 MNHNS and CDR2 SASEGT. Trimming removed 7 bases from V and 1 base from J, with 13 bases in between. CDR3 loop: CASIPGLWNTEAFF. As DNA, the CDR3 is TGTGCCAGCATCCCGGGACTCTGGAACACTGAAGCTTTCTTT.

This clone was seen a single time. The chain is built from TRBV5-5 and TRBJ2-2; D call uncertain. Germline V gene lookup returns CDR1 SGHKS and CDR2 YYEKEE (reference sequence). The CDR3 is 16 amino acids. Trimming took off 2 bases at V and 0 bases at J, with 11 bases between the two ends. In nucleotides, the CDR3 is TGTGCCAGCAGCTTAGGTCGGCCCGCGAACACCGGGGAGCTGTTTTTT. Its protein is CASSLGRPANTGELFF.

This chain links TRBV2 with TRBJ1-5, with TRBD1 as a possible D gene (6 bases). CDR1 SNHLY and CDR2 FYNNEI come from the germline V gene. Trimming cost V 4 bases and J 2 bases, with 12 bases left between them. The CDR3 spans 15 residues. CDR3 DNA sequence: TGTGCCAGCAGTGTAGGCAGGGGAGGCAATCAGCCCCAGCATTTT. Translated, it gives CASSVGRGGNQPQHF.

The rearrangement links TRBV27 to TRBJ1-5; 7 positions agree with TRBD1. V gave up 6 bases and J gave up 6 bases; unmatched junction bases: 11. CDR3 length: 15 amino acids. Per the germline V gene, CDR1 is MNHEY and CDR2 is SMNVEV (reference sequence). The CDR3, as DNA: TGTGCCAGCAGACGCGACAGGGATCTTACTCAGCCCCAGCATTTT. It is translated as CASRRDRDLTQPQHF.

The rearrangement joins TRBV5-6 to TRBJ2-1; D not certain. The V end lost 4 bases, the J end lost 4 bases, and 15 bases lay between the germline ends. Germline CDR1 reads SGHDT; CDR2 reads YYEEEE. This CDR3 contains 15 residues. The CDR3 DNA is TGTGCCAGCAGCAAAGTGTTGGCCCCTTACAATGAGCAGTTCTTC. This translates into CASSKVLAPYNEQFF. Full variable domain (outside the CDR3, taken from reference TRBV5-6 and TRBJ2-1): DAGVTQSPTHLIKTRGQQVTLRCSPKSGHDTVSWYQQALGQGPQFIFQYYEEEERQRGNFPDRFSGHQFPNYSSELNVNALLLGDSALYLCASSKVLAPYNEQFFGPGTRLTVL.

V is TRBV6-5 and J is TRBJ1-1; 8 bases map to TRBD1. The germline V gene encodes CDR1 MNHEY and CDR2 SVGAGI. This CDR3 has 14 residues. Trimming took 7 bases from V and 1 from J; bases not matched to a gene: 5. CDR3 residues: CASTRTGGNTEAFF. In DNA form, the CDR3 reads TGTGCCAGCACCCGAACAGGGGGGAACACTGAAGCTTTCTTT.

In the case of this clone: Other DNA sequences of this sample code for an identical CDR3. This chain links TRBV19 with TRBJ2-7, with TRBD1 matching 9 bases. The CDR3 loop spans 15 amino acids. The germline CDR1 and CDR2 sequences are LNHDA and SQIVND (reference sequence). V gave up 4 bases and J gave up 3 bases; unmatched junction bases: 7. CDR3 DNA: TGTGCCAGTAGTACATCCGGGACAGGGAGCTACGAGCAGTACTTC. Amino acid sequence: CASSTSGTGSYEQYF. The full variable domain, its missing parts supplied by reference TRBV19 and TRBJ2-7, is DGGITQSPKYLFRKEGQNVTLSCEQNLNHDAMYWYRQDPGQGLRLIYYSQIVNDFQKGDIAEGYSVSREKKESFPLTVTSAQKNPTAFYLCASSTSGTGSYEQYFGPGTRLTVT.

The V and J genes are TRBV6-1 and TRBJ1-6, with D perhaps TRBD1 (6 bases). Trimming stripped 6 bases from V and 9 bases from J, with 12 bases between. Germline CDR1 and CDR2: MNHNS and SASEGT. The CDR3 covers 13 residues. The CDR3 loop is CASRGTQGSPLHF. Here the CDR3 DNA reads TGTGCCAGCAGGGGGACACAGGGTTCACCCCTCCACTTT.

This clone was detected only a few times. V gene TRBV28 combines with J gene TRBJ1-6; perhaps TRBD1 as D (5 bases). The V gene's germline CDR1 is MDHEN and CDR2 SYDVKM. V was trimmed by 5 bases and J by 7 bases, leaving 18 bases between them. The CDR3 is 16 residues long. The CDR3 DNA is TGTGCCAGCAGTGGGGGTGGACGCCAGCCGAATTCACCCCTCCACTTT. The encoded protein is CASSGGGRQPNSPLHF.

The chain carries TRBV12-5 and TRBJ1-2, with 9 bases aligning to TRBD1. J was trimmed by 6 bases and V by 0 bases; bases with no gene match: 2. Germline CDR1 is LGHNT and CDR2 is FRNRAP. The CDR3 has 14 residues. CDR3 sequence reads: CASGLVQGADGYTF. CDR3 DNA: TGTGCTAGTGGTTTGGTACAGGGGGCCGATGGCTACACCTTC. The variable domain in full, completed from reference TRBV12-5 and TRBJ1-2, reads DARVTQTPRHKVTEMGQEVTMRCQPILGHNTVFWYRQTMMQGLELLAYFRNRAPLDDSGMPKDRFSAEMPDATLATLKIQPSEPRDSAVYFCASGLVQGADGYTFGSGTRLTVV.

The J gene is TRBJ1-6, the V gene TRBV5-1; 7 bases line up with TRBD1. The trim removed 5 bases at V and 10 bases at J, leaving 12 bases unmatched. Germline CDR1 and CDR2: SGHRS and YFSETQ. The CDR3 contains 15 residues. The CDR3 nucleotides are TGCGCCAGCAGGGGGGACAGTTCATTCGGGTCACCCCTCCACTTT. Its translation is CASRGDSSFGSPLHF.

The chain is built from TRBV5-1 and TRBJ2-2; tentative D call: TRBD1 (5 bases). Germline values: CDR1 SGHRS, CDR2 YFSETQ. This CDR3 contains 15 residues. V lost 0 bases, J lost 3 bases, and 9 bases lay in between. CDR3 in amino acids: CASSLGFRDTGELFF. The CDR3 nucleotides read TGCGCCAGCAGCTTGGGCTTCAGGGACACCGGGGAGCTGTTTTTT.

This clone was observed a single time. The V gene is TRBV5-1, the J gene TRBJ1-2; 7 bases fit TRBD1. V lost 3 bases and J lost 5; bases outside the gene matches: 10. CDR1 and CDR2 from the germline V gene are SGHRS and YFSETQ. This CDR3 has 15 amino acids. CDR3 residues: CASSWTQGTEYGYTF. The CDR3 DNA follows: TGCGCCAGCAGCTGGACCCAGGGGACAGAGTATGGCTACACCTTC.

In this sample, this clone turned up a few times. The chain recombines TRBV6-5 with TRBJ1-2; 8 bases fit TRBD1. Losses at the gene ends were 6 bases for V and 7 bases for J; bases not matched to a gene: 10. The CDR3 length is 14 residues. Germline loops: CDR1 MNHEY, CDR2 SVGAGI. In DNA, the CDR3 is TGTGCCAGCAGCCGGGAGACAGGGGCGAGTGGCTACACCTTC. It is translated as CASSRETGASGYTF.

CDR3 bases: TGTGCCAGCAGCTGGGGACTTCCAACAAATTCACCCCTCCACTTT. Protein product: CASSWGLPTNSPLHF. The chain couples TRBV7-8 to TRBJ1-6; TRBD1 might be the D (5 bases). CDR1 SGHVS and CDR2 FQNEAQ come from the germline V gene. The CDR3 is 15 residues long. With 4 bases removed from V and 7 bases from J, the gap between germline ends came to 14 bases.

The count of this clone is one. A far larger clone is off by one base, so a read error is likely. The gene calls are TRBV5-6 and TRBJ2-7; 8 bases match TRBD1. The CDR3 is 13 amino acids. Germline assignment: CDR1 SGHDT and CDR2 YYEEEE. J lost 2 bases, V lost 3 bases, and 1 base had no gene match. In DNA, the CDR3 is TGTGCCAGCAGCTGGGGACAGGCCTACGAGCAGTACTTC. This gives the protein CASSWGQAYEQYF.

The CDR3 here is CASSALEFSYEQYF. For the CDR3, the DNA is TGTGCCAGCAGTGCCCTGGAGTTCTCCTACGAGCAGTACTTC. V is TRBV6-1 and J is TRBJ2-7; unclear D gene. The CDR3 length is 14 residues. Germline V gene sequence: CDR1 MNHNS, CDR2 SASEGT. V lost 4 bases, J lost 0 bases, and 10 bases lay in between.

The rearrangement links TRBV2 to TRBJ1-5; D is undetermined. This CDR3 comprises 14 residues. The V gene lost 5 bases and the J gene lost 1 base, with 9 bases spanning the gap. Germline V gene sequence: CDR1 SNHLY, CDR2 FYNNEI. CDR3 amino acids: CASSSAVSNQPQHF. CDR3 sequence (DNA): TGTGCCAGCAGTAGTGCGGTCAGCAATCAGCCCCAGCATTTT.